A selection of T cell receptor beta chains follows, all from one sample in a study of T-cell memory formation after mild COVID-19. TCRdb re-analysed the 5' RACE reads in MiXCR, keeping a single row per CDR3 protein. The sample lists approximately 440,000 distinct CDR3 sequences, around 20% occurring once. The sample taken for sequencing was PBMCs or a T cell subset sorted from them (not recorded which). The receptors here all came from an adult woman who had mild COVID-19 (a few samples of this study predate the infection). Cell type and time point are not known. Both conserved end residues are part of each CDR3. The D gene is left open where the match is weak. Part of the rows lack a size; the others show once, few, many or a class for expanded clones.

clone_size j_call d_call v_call cdr3_nt cdr3_aa
few TRBJ2-3 NA TRBV19 TGTGCCAGTAGTATGGGAAGGAGCACAGATACGCAGTATTTT CASSMGRSTDTQYF
few TRBJ2-7 NA TRBV13 TGTGCCAGCAGCTTTCGAGGGTTCTACGAGCAGTACTTC CASSFRGFYEQYF
NA TRBJ1-3 NA TRBV20-1 TGCAGCACAGTTCCGAGCTCTGGAAACACCATATATTTT CSTVPSSGNTIYF
few TRBJ2-7 TRBD1 TRBV20-1 TGCAGTGCTAGAACCGGGACAGGGGAGCAGTACTTC CSARTGTGEQYF
few TRBJ2-2 NA TRBV20-1 TGCAGTGCTACGAATCCGGGGCGGAGAAACACCGGGGAGCTGTTTTTT CSATNPGRRNTGELFF
NA TRBJ2-7 TRBD2 TRBV6-1 TGTGCCAGCAGCGCCCTAGCGGGAGTAGACGAGCAGTACTTC CASSALAGVDEQYF
NA TRBJ1-2 TRBD1 TRBV5-1 TGCGCCAGCAGCGGACAGGGGGCCTTCTATGGCTACACCTTC CASSGQGAFYGYTF
NA TRBJ2-1 NA TRBV6-6 TGTGCCAGCAGTTACTCGGGCGACTCCTACAATGAGCAGTTCTTC CASSYSGDSYNEQFF
few TRBJ1-5 NA TRBV7-2 TGTGCCAGCAGCTTAAGGGGGACTTATCAGCCCCAGCATTTT CASSLRGTYQPQHF
few TRBJ2-6 NA TRBV30 TGTGCCTGGAGAACAACGGCTGGGGCCAACGTCCTGACTTTC CAWRTTAGANVLTF
many TRBJ2-3 NA TRBV12-3/TRBV12-4 TGTGCCAGCAGTTTATCTCAGGGGTGGACGCAGTATTTT CASSLSQGWTQYF
few TRBJ1-1 TRBD1 TRBV5-1 TGCGCCAGCAGCTCGGGGGGACAGGTATACACTGAAGCTTTCTTT CASSSGGQVYTEAFF
few TRBJ2-3 TRBD2 TRBV4-3 TGCGCCAGCAGCCAAGCACTAGCGGACGAAATGTATAGCACAGATACGCAGTATTTT CASSQALADEMYSTDTQYF